Presented here are 9 T cell receptor beta chains from one specimen sequenced in a study of glioma-infiltrating T cells after dendritic cell vaccination. Sequencing was performed with immunoSEQ multiplex PCR; in TCRdb, only in-frame clones are kept and a portion is missing. The sample has under 40,000 clones, roughly 90% seen once. Sequencing used blood, obtained before dendritic cell vaccination. The receptors were sampled from a human donor with glioblastoma.

The V call is TRBV5-5, the J call TRBJ2-3; tentative D call: TRBD2 (6 bases). The CDR3 has 14 amino acids. CDR1 is SGHKS, CDR2 YYEKEE, per germline (reference sequence). With 2 bases removed from V and 2 bases from J, the gap between germline ends came to 9 bases. CDR3 coding DNA: TGTGCCAGCAGCTTTGGCGGGGCCACAGATACGCAGTATTTT. It is translated as CASSFGGATDTQYF.

V gene TRBV7-6 combines with J gene TRBJ2-7; weak D call: TRBD1 (6 bases). The CDR3 has 14 residues. V lost 5 bases and J 2 bases, leaving 13 bases between the germline ends. From germline, CDR1 is SGHVS and CDR2 FNYEAQ. For the CDR3, the DNA is TGTGCCAGCAGCCCGACAGGAGGCGCCTACGAGCAGTACTTC. Amino acids: CASSPTGGAYEQYF.

This chain joins TRBV7-8 and TRBJ2-7, with D tentatively TRBD2 (6 bases). This CDR3 is 13 amino acids long. Germline V gene sequence: CDR1 SGHVS, CDR2 FQNEAQ. Between the trimmed V and J ends, which lost 2 bases and 6 bases, there was a span of 11 bases. The CDR3 sequence is CASSLRTTVEQYF. The CDR3 DNA sequence: TGTGCCAGCAGCTTAAGGACTACGGTCGAGCAGTACTTC.

The gene calls are TRBV10-3 and TRBJ2-5; 8 bases map to TRBD2. Germline V CDR1 and CDR2: ENHRY, SYGVKD. V shed 6 bases and J 4 bases; nucleotides not matched to a gene: 4. The CDR3 extends over 13 amino acids. The DNA of the CDR3 is TGTGCCATCAGCGGGGGGGGAGGAGAGACCCAGTACTTC. Translating it yields CAISGGGGETQYF.

The rearrangement links TRBV5-6 to TRBJ2-7; 7 nucleotides agree with TRBD2. This CDR3 has 15 residues. Germline-derived CDR1 and CDR2 are SGHDT and YYEEEE. V gave up 3 bases and J gave up 4 bases; unmatched junction bases: 10. Here the CDR3 reads CASSSGGGLRYEQYF. In DNA form, the CDR3 reads TGTGCCAGCAGCTCGGGGGGTGGACTCCGGTACGAGCAGTACTTC.

The chain couples TRBV7-6 to TRBJ2-4; tentatively, D is TRBD2 (6 bases). Germline loops: CDR1 SGHVS, CDR2 FNYEAQ. Trimming stripped 1 base from V and 6 bases from J, with 13 bases between. CDR3 length: 15 amino acids. The CDR3 DNA is TGTGCCAGCAGCTTAGAGGCGGGGTCGGGAAACATTCAGTACTTC. It translates to CASSLEAGSGNIQYF.

The J gene is TRBJ2-1, the V gene TRBV10-1; 9 bases map to TRBD2. Unmatched junction bases numbered 6, after V lost 5 bases and J lost 4 bases. The V gene's germline CDR1 is WNHNN and CDR2 SYGVQD (reference sequence). This CDR3 contains 15 residues. The CDR3 region is CASSQSGGPYNEQFF. CDR3 bases: TGCGCCAGCAGTCAGAGCGGGGGGCCTTACAATGAGCAGTTCTTC.

The rearrangement uses TRBV5-6 and TRBJ1-3; tentative D call: TRBD1 (6 bases). The CDR3 sequence is 16 residues long. The V gene lost 2 bases and the J gene lost 0 bases, with 12 bases spanning the gap. The germline CDR1 and CDR2 sequences are SGHDT and YYEEEE. The CDR3 nucleotides are TGTGCCAGCAGCTTAAAAGGACAGTACTCTGGAAACACCATATATTTT. Its translation: CASSLKGQYSGNTIYF.

This clone was seen just once. The chain couples TRBV7-9 to TRBJ1-2; weak D call: TRBD1 (5 bases). V lost 2 bases and J lost 3, with 13 bases in between. The germline CDR1 and CDR2 sequences are SEHNR and FQNEAQ (reference sequence). This CDR3 comprises 15 residues. The CDR3 loop reads CASSLPWGGDYGYTF. CDR3 bases: TGTGCCAGCAGCTTACCCTGGGGGGGTGACTATGGCTACACCTTC.